The clone carrying this T cell receptor (beta chain) was picked up many times. Extraction also yielded germline DNA, while blood RNA was obtained from unsorted whole blood. A primer in the constant region served to generate TCR beta cDNA from 450 to 600 ng of total RNA. Researchers made the TCR beta libraries by running three nested multiplex PCR rounds with slightly modified ARM-PCR. TCRdb called the multiplex PCR reads again in MiXCR, with one record for every CDR3 protein. The table lists around 330,000 distinct CDR3 sequences, 65% of them singletons. The data stem from a study of tumor-infiltrating lymphocytes in primary liver carcinoma. About the research overall: Patients underwent resection of primary liver carcinoma. The neoplasms were of stage T1-T3 N0M0, with dimensions of about 4 to 11 cm across. There were roughly 3.5 to 7.13 million productive TCRbeta reads per sample, a yield similar across tissue types.

The sequence derives from a middle-aged man with primary liver carcinoma and hepatitis B virus infection. The sample taken for sequencing was peripheral blood.

The CDR3 nucleotides read TGCAGCGTTGGGACCGGGACAGGCGCTGATGAGCAGTACTTC. It yields the protein CSVGTGTGADEQYF. The chain carries TRBV29-1 and TRBJ2-7; 8 nucleotides match TRBD1. V gave up 4 bases and J gave up 7 bases; unmatched junction bases: 12. Germline V gene data show CDR1 as SQVTM and CDR2 as ANQGSEA. The length of the CDR3 is 14 residues.